These 14 T cell receptor beta chains came from one sample sequenced in a study of blood T cells in healthy people across ages. A second about 6 to 12 cycle PCR used barcoded and J-beta primers. TCRdb reprocessed the 5' RACE reads with MiXCR, giving one entry per CDR3 protein. The table shows hundreds of thousands of distinct CDR3 sequences, with just over 55% occurring only once. Source material: blood. These receptors all stem from a man in his forties or fifties in good health.

The V gene is TRBV4-2, the J gene TRBJ1-1; no reliable D call. The CDR3 sequence is 13 residues long. V was pared by 1 base and J by 7 bases, with 10 bases between. Germline V gene lookup returns CDR1 LGHNA and CDR2 YNFKEQ. The CDR3 DNA sequence: TGTGCCAGCAGCCAAGTAGACGGCGGTGAAGCTTTCTTT. Its translation is CASSQVDGGEAFF.

CDR3 region: CASSSGELSYNEQFF. As DNA, the CDR3 is TGTGCCAGCAGCTCCGGGGAGCTATCCTACAATGAGCAGTTCTTC. The chain combines TRBV7-6 with TRBJ2-1, with a weak D call TRBD2 (5 bases). This CDR3 is built from 15 residues. Trimming stripped 4 bases from V and 1 base from J, with 11 bases between. Germline CDR1 reads SGHVS; CDR2 reads FNYEAQ.

The chain uses TRBV27 and TRBJ2-1, with 11 bases matching TRBD2. The ends lost 3 bases at V and 7 bases at J; junction bases unmatched: 8. CDR1 is MNHEY and CDR2 is SMNVEV in the germline V gene (reference sequence). This CDR3 has 16 residues. CDR3 coding DNA: TGTGCCAGCAGTTTCCTGACTAGCGGGAAGGAGAATGAGCAGTTCTTC. This codes for CASSFLTSGKENEQFF.

To note about this clonotype: Relative to the germline gene, one junction end is altered; a read error may explain this. This rearrangement joins TRBV3-1 to TRBJ1-2; 7 bases line up with TRBD1. Germline-derived CDR1 and CDR2 are LGHDT and YNNKEL (reference sequence). This CDR3 region has 15 residues. The CDR3 sequence: CASSQGRGQGYGYIF. In DNA, the CDR3 is TGTGCCAGCAGCCAAGGAAGGGGGCAGGGGTATGGCTACATCTTC.

The rearrangement links TRBV7-3 to TRBJ2-3; 7 bases agree with TRBD2. Trimming removed 4 bases from V and 4 bases from J; junction bases left unmatched: 14. The germline gives CDR1 SGHTA, CDR2 FQGTGA. There are 17 residues in the CDR3. CDR3 region: CASSSYTGTIFPDTQYF. DNA of the CDR3: TGTGCCAGCAGCTCCTACACCGGGACTATTTTTCCAGATACGCAGTATTTT.

This chain links TRBV6-2 or TRBV6-3 with TRBJ2-7; possible D gene TRBD2, 5 bases. The CDR3 sequence is 14 residues long. The germline V gene encodes CDR1 MNHEY and CDR2 SVGEGT. The V and J ends lost 8 bases and 3 bases respectively, with 17 bases between them. The CDR3 region is CASSMGWRYYEQYF. CDR3 coding DNA: TGTGCCAGCTCAATGGGGTGGAGGTACTACGAGCAGTACTTC.

This clonotype was counted only a few times. J is TRBJ1-2 and V is TRBV6-5; TRBD1 agrees at 11 bases. This CDR3 contains 15 residues. The junction had 9 bases not matched to a gene; V was cut back by 6 bases and J by 6 bases. Germline-derived CDR1 and CDR2 are MNHEY and SVGAGI. CDR3 nucleotides: TGTGCCAGCAGCCCACCGGACAGGGGGCGAGATGGCTACACCTTC. Translated, it gives CASSPPDRGRDGYTF.

V gene TRBV4-2 combines with J gene TRBJ2-2, with 8 bases identical to TRBD2. The V gene's germline CDR1 is LGHNA and CDR2 YNFKEQ. The CDR3 consists of 16 residues. V dropped 6 bases and J dropped 4; count of bases not matched to a gene: 10. CDR3 residues: CASSTLTSDITGELFF. The CDR3 nucleotides read TGTGCCAGCAGTACTCTGACTAGCGATATCACCGGGGAGCTGTTTTTT.

This clonotype has only a few counts. The rearrangement uses TRBV7-2 and TRBJ2-7; D gene ambiguous. The V gene's germline CDR1 is SGHTA and CDR2 FQGNSA. The CDR3 length is 15 residues. The ends were cut back, 1 base at V and 5 bases at J, with 15 bases in the middle. CDR3 region: CASSLDFSRLNEQYF. The CDR3 DNA is TGTGCCAGCAGCTTAGACTTTAGCAGACTGAACGAGCAGTACTTC.

About this clonotype itself: A junction end diverges from the germline sequence, so it may reflect a read error. The rearrangement links TRBV12-3 or TRBV12-4 to TRBJ2-6; 12 bases line up with TRBD1. This CDR3 comprises 17 residues. CDR3 bases: TGTGCCAGCAGCAAGGGACAGGGGGCGACTGGGGCCAGCGTCCTGACTTTC. Amino acids: CASSKGQGATGASVLTF.

The CDR3 here is CASSLERLGDYGYTF. The CDR3 DNA sequence: TGTGCCAGCAGCTTAGAGCGCCTAGGCGACTATGGCTACACCTTC. The gene calls are TRBV7-6 and TRBJ1-2; D call uncertain. From germline, CDR1 is SGHVS and CDR2 FNYEAQ. V lost 1 base and J 3 bases, leaving 12 bases between the germline ends. This CDR3 is 15 amino acids long.

The rearrangement links TRBV5-1 to TRBJ1-1; TRBD1 matches at 8 bases. With 3 bases clipped from V and 5 bases from J, the junction kept 6 bases outside the gene matches. The CDR3 runs 14 residues. CDR1 is SGHRS, CDR2 YFSETQ, per germline. The CDR3 region has the DNA TGCGCCAGCAGCTCAGGGGGCTTGAGTACTGAAGCTTTCTTT. Protein sequence: CASSSGGLSTEAFF. Filled out from reference TRBV5-1 and TRBJ1-1, the complete variable domain reads KAGVTQTPRYLIKTRGQQVTLSCSPISGHRSVSWYQQTPGQGLQFLFEYFSETQRNKGNFPGRFSGRQFSNSRSEMNVSTLELGDSALYLCASSSGGLSTEAFFGQGTRLTVV.

This clonotype has only a few counts. The CDR3 sequence is CASSNSIEQFF. Here the CDR3 DNA reads TGTGCCAGCAGCAATAGCATTGAGCAGTTCTTC. This sequence joins TRBV5-5 and TRBJ2-1; D is unclear. V dropped 4 bases and J dropped 9 bases, with 8 bases sitting between them. The CDR3 covers 11 residues. Looked up from germline, CDR1 is SGHKS and CDR2 is YYEKEE (reference sequence).

The V call is TRBV3-1, the J call TRBJ1-2; D ambiguous. Germline CDR1 reads LGHDT; CDR2 reads YNNKEL (reference sequence). The CDR3 is 15 amino acids. Trimming removed 2 bases from V and 1 base from J, with 11 bases in between. The CDR3, as DNA: TGTGCCAGCAGCCAAATGCCCGGGGTTAACTATGGCTACACCTTC. It is translated as CASSQMPGVNYGYTF.